This T cell receptor (beta chain) was captured in a study of chemoradiotherapy in HPV16-positive cancers. The V gene end was trimmed by 7 bases and the J gene end by 4 bases; junction bases not matched to a gene: 10. CDR1 SGHTA and CDR2 FQGNSA come from the germline V gene. The CDR3 has 15 residues. Over chemoradiotherapy, repertoires were sampled more than once. The study, taken as a whole, reports: For HPV16-positive patients, expanding HPV-responsive T cells associated with longer recurrence-free survival. HPV-specific T cells were functionally defined from only a couple of HPV16-positive patients.

Note on this clone: Its antigen is unknown.

Assay: immunoSEQ multiplex PCR; the TCRdb copy retains only in-frame clones and omits some. The data hold about 2,800 clones, with 85% to 90% observed a single time. The chain has TRBV7-2 and TRBJ2-5; 9 bases are a match to TRBD2. The sample here was tumor tissue, taken from a patient who underwent chemoradiotherapy. The sequence was obtained from a human donor with HPV-associated anogenital cancer. CDR3 nucleotide sequence: TGTGCCAGCACCAAATCGGGGACTAGCAGAGAGACCCAGTACTTC. Its protein product is CASTKSGTSRETQYF. Full variable domain (rest looked up from reference TRBV7-2 and TRBJ2-5): GAGVSQSPSNKVTEKGKDVELRCDPISGHTALYWYRQSLGQGLEFLIYFQGNSAPDKSGLPSDRFSAERTGGSVSTLTIQRTQQEDSAVYLCASTKSGTSRETQYFGPGTRLLVL.